These 8 T cell receptor beta chains were all obtained from the same sample, sequenced in a study of blood T cells in healthy people across ages. Through a sample-barcoded 5' primer and a J-beta primer mix, a second PCR was run for roughly 7 to 11 cycles. Using its own MiXCR run on the 5' RACE reads, TCRdb lists one record per CDR3 protein. The sample comprises around 400,000 distinct CDR3 sequences, roughly half of which are singletons, and 45% to 55% rests with the top ten. Sequencing used blood. The source of these receptors is a man aged 55-75 years in good health.

In its sample, this clonotype was seen a few times. The rearrangement links TRBV12-3 or TRBV12-4 to TRBJ2-3; possibly TRBD2 for D (6 bases). Trimming took 6 bases from V and 0 from J, leaving 10 bases between them. This CDR3 contains 14 residues. CDR3 in amino acids: CASRPGRSTDTQYF. CDR3 in DNA: TGTGCCAGCAGACCTGGGAGGAGCACAGATACGCAGTATTTT.

This clonotype was counted between two and nine times. The chain's CDR3 is CASSQDGAPSRNEQFF. DNA of the CDR3: TGTGCCAGCAGCCAAGATGGGGCTCCCTCACGCAATGAGCAGTTCTTC. The chain couples TRBV3-1 to TRBJ2-1; tentative D call: TRBD1 (5 bases). The germline gives CDR1 LGHDT, CDR2 YNNKEL (reference sequence). The CDR3 has 16 residues. The V end lost 0 bases, the J end lost 6 bases, and 15 bases lay between the germline ends.

This clonotype has just one count. Germline and junction disagree at one end, which may indicate a read error. The J gene is TRBJ2-1, the V gene TRBV5-1; weak D call: TRBD2 (6 bases). CDR1 and CDR2 (germline): SGHRS, YFSETQ. The CDR3 extends over 14 amino acids. The CDR3 region has the DNA TGCGCCGGCAGCTTGGGGGGTGCGACCGGGGAGCTGTTCTTC. Translated: CAGSLGGATGELFF.

This chain's CDR3 is CASSQDVTTGGDYGYTF. CDR3 nucleotide sequence: TGCGCCAGCAGCCAAGATGTTACCACAGGGGGCGACTATGGCTACACCTTC. The chain couples TRBV4-3 to TRBJ1-2; 9 nucleotides line up with TRBD1. CDR1 and CDR2 (germline): LGHNA, YSLEER. This CDR3 is built from 17 residues. V was clipped by 0 bases and J by 3 bases; unmatched bases: 8.

Ten or more counts support this clonotype. V is TRBV29-1 and J is TRBJ2-3; no definite D call. This CDR3 region has 11 residues. Germline lookup yields CDR1 SQVTM and CDR2 ANQGSEA. The germline V and J ends were trimmed by 4 bases and 0 bases, with 2 bases remaining between them. The CDR3 DNA reads TGCAGCGTTGGGAGCACAGATACGCAGTATTTT. Its translation is CSVGSTDTQYF.

The chain uses TRBV11-2 and TRBJ2-4, with D perhaps TRBD1 (6 bases). The DNA end favors TRBJ2-7, so the J call may be wrong. Germline CDR1 reads SGHAT; CDR2 reads FQNNGV. This CDR3 has 16 residues. The CDR3 is CASSLRGPGQPDEQYF. CDR3 DNA: TGTGCCAGCAGCTTAAGGGGCCCAGGACAGCCAGACGAGCAGTACTTC.

This clonotype was observed at least ten times. This chain uses TRBV7-2 with TRBJ1-1, with TRBD1 as a possible D gene (5 bases). The germline gives CDR1 SGHTA, CDR2 FQGNSA. Trimming stripped 2 bases from V and 1 base from J, with 8 bases between. CDR3 length: 14 amino acids. The CDR3 DNA is TGTGCCAGCAGCTTACGCACAGGGAACACTGAAGCTTTCTTT. It yields the protein CASSLRTGNTEAFF.

The gene calls are TRBV10-1 and TRBJ2-3; 11 bases fit TRBD2. This CDR3 comprises 15 residues. J was trimmed by 14 bases and V by 0 bases; bases with no gene match: 10. Germline CDR1 and CDR2: WNHNN and SYGVQD (reference sequence). CDR3 sequence: CASSESTSGANGRYF. The CDR3 DNA follows: TGCGCCAGCAGTGAGTCGACTAGCGGGGCAAACGGTCGGTATTTT.